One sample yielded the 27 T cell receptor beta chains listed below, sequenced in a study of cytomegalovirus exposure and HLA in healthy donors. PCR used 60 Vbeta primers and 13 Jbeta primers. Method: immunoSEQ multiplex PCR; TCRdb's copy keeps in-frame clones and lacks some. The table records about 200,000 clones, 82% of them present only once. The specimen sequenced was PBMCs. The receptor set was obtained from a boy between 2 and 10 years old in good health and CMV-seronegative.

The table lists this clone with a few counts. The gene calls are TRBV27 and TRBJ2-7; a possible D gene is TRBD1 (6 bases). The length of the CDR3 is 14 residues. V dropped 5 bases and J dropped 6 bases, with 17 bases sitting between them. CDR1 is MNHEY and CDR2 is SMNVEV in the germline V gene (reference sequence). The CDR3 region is CASSPTHRVREQYF. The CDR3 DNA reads TGTGCCAGCAGTCCCACTCACAGGGTCCGCGAGCAGTACTTC.

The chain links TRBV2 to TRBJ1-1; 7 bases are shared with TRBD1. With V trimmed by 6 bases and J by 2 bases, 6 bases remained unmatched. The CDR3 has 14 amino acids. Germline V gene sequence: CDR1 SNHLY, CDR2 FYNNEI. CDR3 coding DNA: TGTGCCAGCAGCCGGACAGGCCGAAACACTGAAGCTTTCTTT. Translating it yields CASSRTGRNTEAFF.

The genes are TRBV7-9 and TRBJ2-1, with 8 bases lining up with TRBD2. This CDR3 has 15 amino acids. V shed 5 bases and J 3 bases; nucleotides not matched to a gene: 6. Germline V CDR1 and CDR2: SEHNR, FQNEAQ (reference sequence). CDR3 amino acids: CASSPVAGIYNEQFF. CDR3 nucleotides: TGTGCCAGCAGCCCTGTAGCGGGAATCTACAATGAGCAGTTCTTC. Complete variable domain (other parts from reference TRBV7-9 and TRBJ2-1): DTGVSQNPRHKITKRGQNVTFRCDPISEHNRLYWYRQTLGQGPEFLTYFQNEAQLEKSRLLSDRFSAERPKGSFSTLEIQRTEQGDSAMYLCASSPVAGIYNEQFFGPGTRLTVL.

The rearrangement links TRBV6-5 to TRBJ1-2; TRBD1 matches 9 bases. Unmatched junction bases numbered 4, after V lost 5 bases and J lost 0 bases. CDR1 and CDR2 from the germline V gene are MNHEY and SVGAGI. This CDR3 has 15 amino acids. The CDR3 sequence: CASSVGQGPNYGYTF. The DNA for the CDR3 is TGTGCCAGCAGTGTAGGACAGGGGCCTAACTATGGCTACACCTTC.

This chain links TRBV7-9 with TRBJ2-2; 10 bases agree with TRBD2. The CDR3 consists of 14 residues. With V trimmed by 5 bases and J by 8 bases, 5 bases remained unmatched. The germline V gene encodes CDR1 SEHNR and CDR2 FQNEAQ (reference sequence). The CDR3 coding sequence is TGTGCCAGCAGCCCCGTACTAGCGGGGGGGGAGCTGTTTTTT. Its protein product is CASSPVLAGGELFF.

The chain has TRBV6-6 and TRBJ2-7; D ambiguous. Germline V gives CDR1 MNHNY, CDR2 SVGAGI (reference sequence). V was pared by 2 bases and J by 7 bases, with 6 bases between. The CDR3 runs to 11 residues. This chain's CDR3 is CASSYAGEQYF. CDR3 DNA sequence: TGTGCCAGCAGTTACGCAGGAGAGCAGTACTTC.

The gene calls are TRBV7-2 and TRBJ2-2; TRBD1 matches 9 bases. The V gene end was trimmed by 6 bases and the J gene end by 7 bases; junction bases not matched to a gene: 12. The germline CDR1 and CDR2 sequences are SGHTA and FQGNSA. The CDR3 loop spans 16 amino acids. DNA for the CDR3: TGTGCCAGCAGACCGAGGAGGACAGGGGTGGTCGGGGAGCTGTTTTTT. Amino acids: CASRPRRTGVVGELFF.

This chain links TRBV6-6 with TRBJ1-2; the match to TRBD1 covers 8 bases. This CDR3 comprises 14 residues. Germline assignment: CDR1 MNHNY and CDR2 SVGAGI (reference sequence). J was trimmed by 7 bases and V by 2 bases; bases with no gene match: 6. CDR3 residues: CASSYGQGVSGYTF. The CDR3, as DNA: TGTGCCAGCAGTTACGGACAGGGAGTGAGTGGCTACACCTTC.

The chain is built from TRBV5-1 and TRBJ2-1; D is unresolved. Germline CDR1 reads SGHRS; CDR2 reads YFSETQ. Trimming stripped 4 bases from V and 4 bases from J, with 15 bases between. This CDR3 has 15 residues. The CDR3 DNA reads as TGCGCCAGCAGCGCCGAAACGGTGAGGTACAATGAGCAGTTCTTC. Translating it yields CASSAETVRYNEQFF.

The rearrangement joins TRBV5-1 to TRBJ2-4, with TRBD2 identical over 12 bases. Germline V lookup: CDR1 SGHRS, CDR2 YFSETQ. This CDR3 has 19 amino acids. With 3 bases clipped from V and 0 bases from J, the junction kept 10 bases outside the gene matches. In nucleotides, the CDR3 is TGCGCCAGCAGCTATGGGGGACTAGCGGGCCCCGTAGCCAAAAACATTCAGTACTTC. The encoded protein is CASSYGGLAGPVAKNIQYF.

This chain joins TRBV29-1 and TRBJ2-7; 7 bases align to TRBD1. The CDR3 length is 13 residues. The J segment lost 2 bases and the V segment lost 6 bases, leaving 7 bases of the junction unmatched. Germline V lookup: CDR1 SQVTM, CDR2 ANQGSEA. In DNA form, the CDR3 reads TGCAGCGTCCTGACAGGGTCTCCCTACGAGCAGTACTTC. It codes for CSVLTGSPYEQYF.

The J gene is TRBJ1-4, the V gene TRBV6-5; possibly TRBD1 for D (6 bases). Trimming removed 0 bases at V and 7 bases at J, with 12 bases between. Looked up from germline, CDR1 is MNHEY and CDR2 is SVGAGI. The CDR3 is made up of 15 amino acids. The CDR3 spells CASSYSGGAPEKLFF. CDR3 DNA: TGTGCCAGCAGTTACTCAGGGGGGGCCCCTGAAAAACTGTTTTTT.

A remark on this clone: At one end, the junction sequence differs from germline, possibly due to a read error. Written as DNA, the CDR3 is TGTGCTAGCAGCTTAGGGGGCAGGGACACAGATACGCAGTATTTT. This encodes CASSLGGRDTDTQYF. This chain connects TRBV7-7 to TRBJ2-3; 7 bases line up with TRBD1. Germline CDR1 SSHAT, CDR2 FNYEAQ (reference sequence). The CDR3 contains 15 residues.

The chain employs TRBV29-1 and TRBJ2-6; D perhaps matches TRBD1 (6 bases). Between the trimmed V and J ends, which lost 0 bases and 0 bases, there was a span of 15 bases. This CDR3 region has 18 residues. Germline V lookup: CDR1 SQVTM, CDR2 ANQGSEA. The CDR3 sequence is CSVEDLPIQGSGANVLTF. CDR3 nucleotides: TGCAGCGTTGAAGATTTGCCGATACAGGGCTCTGGGGCCAACGTCCTGACTTTC.

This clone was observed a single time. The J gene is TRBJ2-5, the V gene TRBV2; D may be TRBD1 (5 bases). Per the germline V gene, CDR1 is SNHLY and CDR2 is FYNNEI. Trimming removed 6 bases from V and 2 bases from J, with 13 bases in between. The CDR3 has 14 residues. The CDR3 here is CASRTERYQETQYF. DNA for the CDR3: TGTGCCAGCAGGACAGAGCGATATCAAGAGACCCAGTACTTC.

CDR3 loop: CASSVGNSAPQETQYF. The CDR3 DNA sequence: TGTGCCAGCAGCGTAGGAAATAGCGCGCCCCAAGAGACCCAGTACTTC. J is TRBJ2-5 and V is TRBV9, with D possibly TRBD2 on 5 matching bases. V lost 0 bases, J lost 1 base, and 13 bases lay in between. The CDR3 has 16 amino acids. The germline CDR1 and CDR2 sequences are SGDLS and YYNGEE. Variable domain in full (rest from reference TRBV9 and TRBJ2-5): DSGVTQTPKHLITATGQRVTLRCSPRSGDLSVYWYQQSLDQGLQFLIQYYNGEERAKGNILERFSAQQFPDLHSELNLSSLELGDSALYFCASSVGNSAPQETQYFGPGTRLLVL.

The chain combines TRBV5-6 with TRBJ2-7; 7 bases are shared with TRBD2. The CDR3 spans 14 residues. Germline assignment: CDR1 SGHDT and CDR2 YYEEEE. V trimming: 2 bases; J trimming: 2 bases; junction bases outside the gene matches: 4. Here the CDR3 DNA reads TGTGCCAGCAGCTTCTCGGGAGGCGCCTACGAGCAGTACTTC. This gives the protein CASSFSGGAYEQYF.

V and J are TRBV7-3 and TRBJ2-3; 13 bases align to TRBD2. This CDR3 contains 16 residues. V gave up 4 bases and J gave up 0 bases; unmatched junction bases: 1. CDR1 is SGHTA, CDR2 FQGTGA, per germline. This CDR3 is CASSSGLAGSTDTQYF. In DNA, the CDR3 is TGTGCCAGCAGCTCGGGACTAGCGGGGAGCACAGATACGCAGTATTTT.

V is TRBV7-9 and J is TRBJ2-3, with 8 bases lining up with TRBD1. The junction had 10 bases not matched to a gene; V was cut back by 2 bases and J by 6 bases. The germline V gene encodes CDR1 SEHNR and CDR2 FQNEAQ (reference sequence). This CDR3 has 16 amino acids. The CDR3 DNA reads TGTGCCAGCAGCTTACTACCGGGACAGGAGGGGGATACGCAGTATTTT. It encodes CASSLLPGQEGDTQYF.

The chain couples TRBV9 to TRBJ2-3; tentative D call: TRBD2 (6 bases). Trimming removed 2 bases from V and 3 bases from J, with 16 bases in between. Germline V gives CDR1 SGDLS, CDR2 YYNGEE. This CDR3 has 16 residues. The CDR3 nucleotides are TGTGCCAGCAGCGTCTCCGGGCGGGGAAGTACAGATACGCAGTATTTT. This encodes CASSVSGRGSTDTQYF.

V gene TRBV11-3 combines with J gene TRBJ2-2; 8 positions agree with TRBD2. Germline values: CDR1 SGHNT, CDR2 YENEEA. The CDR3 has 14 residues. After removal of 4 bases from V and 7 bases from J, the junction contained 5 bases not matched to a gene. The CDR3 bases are TGTGCCAGCAGCTCGAGCGGGGGAAGCGGGGAGCTGTTTTTT. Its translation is CASSSSGGSGELFF.

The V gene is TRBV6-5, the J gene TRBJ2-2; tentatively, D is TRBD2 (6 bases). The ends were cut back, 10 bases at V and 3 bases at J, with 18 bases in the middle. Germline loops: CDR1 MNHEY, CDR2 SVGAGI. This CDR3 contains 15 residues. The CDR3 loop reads CATRRNGGDTGELFF. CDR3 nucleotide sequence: TGTGCCACACGACGAAACGGGGGAGACACCGGGGAGCTGTTTTTT.

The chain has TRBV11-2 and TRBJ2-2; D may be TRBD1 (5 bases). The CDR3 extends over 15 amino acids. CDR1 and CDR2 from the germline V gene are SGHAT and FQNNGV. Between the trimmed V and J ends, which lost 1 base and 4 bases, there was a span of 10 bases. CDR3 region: CASSLGIRGTGELFF. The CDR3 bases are TGTGCCAGCAGCTTAGGGATTAGGGGCACCGGGGAGCTGTTTTTT.

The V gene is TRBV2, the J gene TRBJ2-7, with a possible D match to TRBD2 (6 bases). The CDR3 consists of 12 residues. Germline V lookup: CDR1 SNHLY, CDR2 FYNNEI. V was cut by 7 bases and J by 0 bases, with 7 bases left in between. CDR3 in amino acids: CASKDYSYEQYF. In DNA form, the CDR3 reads TGTGCCAGCAAGGACTACTCCTACGAGCAGTACTTC. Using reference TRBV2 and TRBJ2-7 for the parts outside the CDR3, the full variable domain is EPEVTQTPSHQVTQMGQEVILRCVPISNHLYFYWYRQILGQKVEFLVSFYNNEISEKSEIFDDQFSVERPDGSNFTLKIRSTKLEDSAMYFCASKDYSYEQYFGPGTRLTVT.

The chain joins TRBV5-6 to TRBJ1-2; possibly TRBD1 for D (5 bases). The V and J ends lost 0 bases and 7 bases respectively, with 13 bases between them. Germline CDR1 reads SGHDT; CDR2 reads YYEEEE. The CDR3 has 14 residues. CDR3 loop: CASSLDRFYGGYTF. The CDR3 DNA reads TGTGCCAGCAGCTTGGACAGGTTTTATGGTGGCTACACCTTC.

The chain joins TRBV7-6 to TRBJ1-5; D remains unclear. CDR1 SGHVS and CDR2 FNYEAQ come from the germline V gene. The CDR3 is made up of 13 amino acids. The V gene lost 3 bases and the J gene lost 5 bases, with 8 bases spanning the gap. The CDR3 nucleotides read TGTGCCAGCAGCTTTGGCAGTCATCAGCCCCAGCATTTT. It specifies CASSFGSHQPQHF. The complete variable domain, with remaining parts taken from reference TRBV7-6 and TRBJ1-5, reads GAGVSQSPRYKVTKRGQDVALRCDPISGHVSLYWYRQALGQGPEFLTYFNYEAQQDKSGLPNDRFSAERPEGSISTLTIQRTEQRDSAMYRCASSFGSHQPQHFGDGTRLSIL.

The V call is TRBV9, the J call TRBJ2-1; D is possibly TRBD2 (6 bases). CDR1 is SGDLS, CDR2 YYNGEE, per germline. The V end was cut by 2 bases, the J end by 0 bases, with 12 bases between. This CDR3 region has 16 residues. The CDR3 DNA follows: TGTGCCAGCAGCGTGGGACTTTTGAGCTCCTACAATGAGCAGTTCTTC. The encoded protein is CASSVGLLSSYNEQFF.